This TCR beta chain was sequenced in a study of blood T cell repertoires in COVID-19. As for the study in general: Specimens from acute and convalescent COVID-19 originated in the United States, Italy and Spain.

Method: immunoSEQ multiplex PCR; TCRdb's copy keeps in-frame clones and lacks some. The sample lists approximately 190,000 clones; 70% to 90% were seen once. The CDR3 has 14 residues. CDR1 MNHEY and CDR2 SVGEGT come from the germline V gene. The trim removed 4 bases at V and 8 bases at J, leaving 8 bases unmatched. This TCR was sampled from a man between 60 and 70 years old with active or convalescent COVID-19. This chain connects TRBV6-2 or TRBV6-3 to TRBJ1-1, with 9 bases fitting TRBD1. Sequencing was performed on peripheral blood. The CDR3 protein is CASSSGTGRWEAFF. DNA for the CDR3: TGTGCCAGCAGTTCCGGGACAGGGAGATGGGAAGCTTTCTTT.